These 11 T cell receptor beta chains were all obtained from the same sample, sequenced in a study of T cells in Graves' hyperthyroidism and ophthalmopathy. From RNA transcripts, TCR beta CDR3 regions were amplified. The TCR CDR3 was amplified in a first-round RT-PCR using the HTBI primer set. TCRdb re-called the multiplex PCR reads with MiXCR, one entry per CDR3 protein. This sample has about 560,000 distinct CDR3 sequences, with 16% found just once. Sequences were obtained from blood. These receptors originate from a woman between 18 and 29 years old with Graves' hyperthyroidism.

This clonotype was seen a handful of times. V usage is TRBV3-1 and J usage is TRBJ2-5; a weak D match, TRBD2 (5 bases). The CDR3 extends over 14 amino acids. Deletions cut 4 bases from V and 5 bases from J, with 14 bases between. Per germline, CDR1 LGHDT and CDR2 YNNKEL (reference sequence). CDR3 sequence (DNA): TGTGCCAGCAGCCCGACTACAGAGACGGAGACCCAGTACTTC. It codes for CASSPTTETETQYF.

The J gene is TRBJ1-5, the V gene TRBV6-5, with D tentatively TRBD1 (6 bases). V lost 2 bases to trimming and J lost 3 bases, with 8 bases between them. The CDR3 covers 14 residues. Germline V gene sequence: CDR1 MNHEY, CDR2 SVGAGI. DNA of the CDR3: TGTGCCAGCAGTTACGACAGGAACAATCAGCCCCAGCATTTT. It codes for CASSYDRNNQPQHF.

This clonotype came up many times. This rearrangement joins TRBV11-2 to TRBJ1-1; TRBD1 aligns across 9 bases. This CDR3 has 15 amino acids. The germline CDR1 and CDR2 sequences are SGHAT and FQNNGV. V shed 6 bases and J 1 base; nucleotides not matched to a gene: 6. The CDR3 bases are TGTGCCAGCAGGGGGACAGGGTTGGGGAACACTGAAGCTTTCTTT. It translates to CASRGTGLGNTEAFF.

In this sample, this clonotype turned up a few times. This chain links TRBV10-2 with TRBJ1-5, with 8 bases identical to TRBD1. Looked up from germline, CDR1 is WSHSY and CDR2 is SAAADI. This CDR3 region has 14 residues. With 1 base clipped from V and 10 bases from J, the junction kept 6 bases outside the gene matches. The CDR3 here is CASSEWQGATPQHF. As DNA, the CDR3 is TGCGCCAGCAGTGAGTGGCAGGGGGCAACCCCCCAGCATTTT.

This clonotype occurred a few times. The chain combines TRBV20-1 with TRBJ2-7; 10 nucleotides align to TRBD1. Germline V gene sequence: CDR1 DFQATT, CDR2 SNEGSKA (reference sequence). Trimming cost V 3 bases and J 3 bases; bases outside gene matches: 8. This CDR3 has 15 amino acids. This CDR3 is CSARRAGQGVYEQYF. DNA of the CDR3: TGCAGTGCTAGGAGGGCCGGACAGGGGGTCTACGAGCAGTACTTC.

At least ten counts were recorded for this clonotype. The chain uses TRBV5-1 and TRBJ2-7; D is tentatively TRBD1 or TRBD2 (5 bases each). Germline V CDR1 and CDR2: SGHRS, YFSETQ. This CDR3 comprises 15 residues. The ends were cut back, 2 bases at V and 5 bases at J, with 17 bases in the middle. The CDR3 nucleotides read TGCGCCAGCAGCTTTACTAGTGGGACGGCAGACGAGCAGTACTTC. It codes for CASSFTSGTADEQYF.

The chain has TRBV6-5 and TRBJ2-2, with 9 bases that match TRBD1. Germline values: CDR1 MNHEY, CDR2 SVGAGI. This CDR3 is 17 amino acids long. V trimming: 3 bases; J trimming: 4 bases; junction bases outside the gene matches: 9. The CDR3 region is CASSYLAQGARTGELFF. CDR3 sequence (DNA): TGTGCCAGCAGTTATCTGGCACAGGGGGCGCGCACCGGGGAGCTGTTTTTT.

The chain couples TRBV12-3 or TRBV12-4 to TRBJ1-5; TRBD1 agrees at 11 bases. V trimming: 3 bases; J trimming: 5 bases; junction bases outside the gene matches: 12. This CDR3 has 18 amino acids. The CDR3 loop is CASSFRPWGQGGHQPQHF. CDR3 DNA: TGTGCCAGCAGTTTTAGACCCTGGGGACAGGGGGGTCATCAGCCCCAGCATTTT.

This clonotype was seen ten or more times. The chain joins TRBV11-2 to TRBJ1-1, with D perhaps matching TRBD1 (6 bases). The length of the CDR3 is 16 residues. In germline, CDR1 is SGHAT, CDR2 FQNNGV. Trimming pared 2 bases from V and 4 bases from J, leaving 17 bases between. DNA of the CDR3: TGTGCCAGCAGCTTATACCTGCAGGGAGGGGGCACTGAAGCTTTCTTT. Amino acids: CASSLYLQGGGTEAFF.

This clonotype appeared many times. The rearrangement joins TRBV12-3 or TRBV12-4 to TRBJ2-1; perhaps TRBD1 as D (6 bases). V was cut by 6 bases and J by 5 bases, with 11 bases left in between. The CDR3 extends over 13 amino acids. CDR3 residues: CASRMTGDNEQFF. The CDR3 bases are TGTGCCAGCAGAATGACAGGAGACAATGAGCAGTTCTTC.

This chain links TRBV6-1 with TRBJ1-2, with 7 bases that match TRBD1. The CDR3 runs 15 residues. V was pared by 6 bases and J by 4 bases, with 11 bases of the junction left unmatched. Germline values: CDR1 MNHNS, CDR2 SASEGT. CDR3: CASSPQRQGGYGYTF. In DNA form, the CDR3 reads TGTGCCAGCAGCCCCCAACGACAGGGTGGCTATGGCTACACCTTC.